The rows below give T cell receptor beta chains drawn from one sample of a study of siplizumab effects on memory and regulatory T cells. The method was immunoSEQ multiplex PCR; TCRdb's version includes in-frame clones alone and lacks a portion of them. Of approximately 100,000 clones in the sample, about nine tenths were seen once. Sequencing used non-Treg CD4+ T cells sorted from blood. The receptors here all came from a human donor in good health. CDR3s include the opening cysteine and the closing phenylalanine or tryptophan. Each record gives: CDR3 length, J gene, V gene, CDR3 protein.

CDR3 length: 15; J gene: TRBJ2-1; V gene: TRBV18; CDR3 protein: CASSPPDRSYNEQFF
CDR3 length: 11; J gene: TRBJ1-1; V gene: TRBV6-5; CDR3 protein: CASSRGTEAFF
CDR3 length: 14; J gene: TRBJ1-1; V gene: TRBV10-2; CDR3 protein: CASSESSLNTEAFF
CDR3 length: 15; J gene: TRBJ2-5; V gene: TRBV6-1; CDR3 protein: CASSSGPSLQETQYF
CDR3 length: 12; J gene: TRBJ2-1; V gene: TRBV6-5; CDR3 protein: CATSLGYNEQFF
CDR3 length: 14; J gene: TRBJ2-7; V gene: TRBV12-5; CDR3 protein: CASGLEENSYEQYF
CDR3 length: 15; J gene: TRBJ2-2; V gene: TRBV5-4; CDR3 protein: CASSLGDRVGGELFF
CDR3 length: 15; J gene: TRBJ1-2; V gene: TRBV12-5; CDR3 protein: CASGPPGQGIYGYTF
CDR3 length: 11; J gene: TRBJ1-1; V gene: TRBV20-1; CDR3 protein: CSANDRDRAFF
CDR3 length: 13; J gene: TRBJ2-6; V gene: TRBV10-3; CDR3 protein: CAISERRDNVLTF
CDR3 length: 12; J gene: TRBJ2-7; V gene: TRBV5-1; CDR3 protein: CASSEVAYEQYF
CDR3 length: 13; J gene: TRBJ1-1; V gene: TRBV6-5; CDR3 protein: CASSRDTNTEAFF
CDR3 length: 13; J gene: TRBJ2-5; V gene: TRBV28; CDR3 protein: CASSLSDRKTQYF
CDR3 length: 16; J gene: TRBJ2-2; V gene: TRBV7-2; CDR3 protein: CASSLQQGGNTGELFF
CDR3 length: 17; J gene: TRBJ2-7; V gene: TRBV5-5; CDR3 protein: CASSGVLIRAYTYEQYF